One and the same sample provided the 25 T cell receptor beta chains below, sequenced in a study of blood T cell repertoires in COVID-19. Clones were sequenced by immunoSEQ multiplex PCR, and TCRdb holds only the in-frame ones, with some missing. Here the sample spans approximately 400,000 clones, 80% to 85% being singletons. The sample comprised PBMCs or T cells enriched from blood (not recorded which). These receptors came from a woman aged 45 to 65 who had recovered from COVID-19.

The rearrangement joins TRBV5-6 to TRBJ1-1, with D possibly matching TRBD1 (5 bases). This CDR3 spans 13 amino acids. Trimming cost V 4 bases and J 1 base, with 8 bases left between them. CDR1 is SGHDT, CDR2 YYEEEE, per germline. CDR3 sequence reads: CASSPDKNTEAFF. In DNA form, the CDR3 reads TGTGCCAGCAGCCCGGACAAGAACACTGAAGCTTTCTTT.

This clone turned up a few times. The chain carries TRBV12-3 or TRBV12-4 and TRBJ1-2; 7 bases map to TRBD1. This CDR3 is built from 11 residues. V was pared by 4 bases and J by 7 bases, with 0 bases of the junction left unmatched. For the CDR3, the DNA is TGTGCCAGCAGTTACAGGGGTGGCTACACCTTC. It specifies CASSYRGGYTF.

In DNA form, the CDR3 reads TGTGCCACCAGTGATAATGGACAGAGCACAGATACGCAGTATTTT. It is translated as CATSDNGQSTDTQYF. This chain links TRBV24-1 with TRBJ2-3, with D possibly TRBD1 on 6 matching bases. CDR1 and CDR2 (germline): KGHDR, SFDVKD. V lost 3 bases and J lost 0, with 9 bases in between. This CDR3 is built from 15 residues.

The genes are TRBV4-2 and TRBJ1-2; 8 bases line up with TRBD1. Trimming cost V 4 bases and J 6 bases; bases outside gene matches: 10. The CDR3 has 15 amino acids. Per germline, CDR1 LGHNA and CDR2 YNFKEQ. Written as DNA, the CDR3 is TGTGCCAGCAGCCGTCAGGGGGCAGGCGGTAATGGCTACACCTTC. As protein: CASSRQGAGGNGYTF.

This rearrangement joins TRBV6-2 or TRBV6-3 to TRBJ2-2; unclear D gene. Germline V gene sequence: CDR1 MNHEY, CDR2 SVGEGT. The CDR3 length is 17 residues. V was cut by 2 bases and J by 0 bases, with 13 bases left in between. CDR3 nucleotides: TGTGCCAGCAGTTACCCGTCGCGTACAGCGAACACCGGGGAGCTGTTTTTT. Translated, it gives CASSYPSRTANTGELFF.

The gene calls are TRBV14 and TRBJ1-3; D remains unclear. From germline, CDR1 is SGHDN and CDR2 FVKESK. The CDR3 contains 16 residues. V lost 0 bases and J lost 2, with 11 bases in between. The CDR3 spells CASSQDLKPAGNTIYF. In nucleotides, the CDR3 is TGTGCCAGCAGCCAAGATCTGAAGCCGGCTGGAAACACCATATATTTT. Full variable domain (missing parts from reference TRBV14 and TRBJ1-3): EAGVTQFPSHSVIEKGQTVTLRCDPISGHDNLYWYRRVMGKEIKFLLHFVKESKQDESGMPNNRFLAERTGGTYSTLKVQPAELEDSGVYFCASSQDLKPAGNTIYFGEGSWLTVV.

This chain connects TRBV19 to TRBJ2-1; 10 nucleotides line up with TRBD2. Unmatched junction bases numbered 3, after V lost 3 bases and J lost 7 bases. Germline assignment: CDR1 LNHDA and CDR2 SQIVND (reference sequence). There are 14 residues in the CDR3. The CDR3 region has the DNA TGTGCCAGTAGTATCCTAGCGGGAGTAAATGAGCAGTTCTTC. It is translated as CASSILAGVNEQFF.

The rearrangement links TRBV2 to TRBJ2-2; 11 bases match TRBD1. There are 15 residues in the CDR3. Per germline, CDR1 SNHLY and CDR2 FYNNEI. The V segment lost 6 bases and the J segment 4 bases; nucleotides outside the gene matches: 4. The CDR3 DNA is TGTGCCAGCAGAGAGGACAGGGGGCGCACCGGGGAGCTGTTTTTT. Encoded protein: CASREDRGRTGELFF.

The chain is built from TRBV7-6 and TRBJ2-5; D is unresolved. CDR1 and CDR2 from the germline V gene are SGHVS and FNYEAQ. This CDR3 spans 11 amino acids. V was cut by 5 bases and J by 6 bases, with 7 bases left in between. In DNA form, the CDR3 reads TGTGCCAGCAGCCCCAAGCAGACCCAGTACTTC. Its protein is CASSPKQTQYF.

With respect to this clone: A read error may explain this, as a much larger clone is one base away. V is TRBV11-1 and J is TRBJ1-2, with 8 bases fitting TRBD1. This CDR3 spans 13 amino acids. The junction had 2 bases not matched to a gene; V was cut back by 6 bases and J by 2 bases. Germline lookup yields CDR1 SGHAT and CDR2 FQDESV (reference sequence). The CDR3 sequence is CASSQGANYGYTF. Written as DNA, the CDR3 is TGTGCCAGCAGTCAGGGGGCGAACTATGGCTACACCTTC.

This sequence joins TRBV18 and TRBJ2-7, with D perhaps TRBD1 (5 bases). Trimming took 1 base from V and 4 from J, leaving 8 bases between them. Germline loops: CDR1 KGHSH, CDR2 LQKENI. The CDR3 has 13 residues. The CDR3 sequence is CASSPQQEYEQYF. The CDR3 DNA follows: TGTGCCAGCTCACCACAACAGGAATACGAGCAGTACTTC.

The chain has TRBV6-6 and TRBJ1-1; TRBD1 is a possible D gene (6 bases). The germline V and J ends were trimmed by 4 bases and 1 base, with 10 bases remaining between them. Germline CDR1 is MNHNY and CDR2 is SVGAGI (reference sequence). The CDR3 totals 14 residues. The CDR3 region has the DNA TGTGCCAGCAGTTCGATACAGGGGAACACTGAAGCTTTCTTT. This encodes CASSSIQGNTEAFF.

The table lists this clone with a few counts. This chain links TRBV2 with TRBJ1-6; no reliable D call. Deletions cut 0 bases from V and 8 bases from J, with 5 bases between. CDR3 length: 13 residues. The germline CDR1 and CDR2 sequences are SNHLY and FYNNEI. The CDR3 sequence is CASSEATYSPLHF. CDR3 nucleotide sequence: TGTGCCAGCAGTGAAGCGACTTATTCACCCCTCCACTTT. The full variable domain, its missing parts supplied by reference TRBV2 and TRBJ1-6, is EPEVTQTPSHQVTQMGQEVILRCVPISNHLYFYWYRQILGQKVEFLVSFYNNEISEKSEIFDDQFSVERPDGSNFTLKIRSTKLEDSAMYFCASSEATYSPLHFGNGTRLTVT.

The rearrangement uses TRBV4-2 and TRBJ1-3; the match to TRBD1 covers 8 bases. Germline values: CDR1 LGHNA, CDR2 YNFKEQ. V was pared by 4 bases and J by 8 bases, with 13 bases of the junction left unmatched. CDR3 length: 16 residues. CDR3 nucleotide sequence: TGTGCCAGCAGCCGAGGACAGGGTCGACCGGGGGACACCATATATTTT. This codes for CASSRGQGRPGDTIYF.

This chain connects TRBV5-4 to TRBJ1-2; TRBD1 is a possible D gene (6 bases). The CDR3 spans 13 residues. In germline, CDR1 is SGHNT, CDR2 YYREEE (reference sequence). V lost 6 bases and J lost 2, with 11 bases in between. CDR3 sequence reads: CASNLQGNYGYTF. CDR3 nucleotide sequence: TGTGCCAGCAACTTACAGGGAAACTATGGCTACACCTTC. Combining the CDR3 with reference TRBV5-4 and TRBJ1-2 gives the whole variable domain ETGVTQSPTHLIKTRGQQVTLRCSSQSGHNTVSWYQQALGQGPQFIFQYYREEENGRGNFPPRFSGLQFPNYSSELNVNALELDDSALYLCASNLQGNYGYTFGSGTRLTVV.

This chain connects TRBV5-1 to TRBJ2-3; the match to TRBD2 covers 9 bases. After removal of 0 bases from V and 1 base from J, the junction contained 0 bases not matched to a gene. The CDR3 runs to 15 residues. In germline, CDR1 is SGHRS, CDR2 YFSETQ. CDR3 amino acids: CASSLVAGGTDTQYF. As DNA, the CDR3 is TGCGCCAGCAGCTTGGTAGCGGGGGGCACAGATACGCAGTATTTT.

In nucleotides, the CDR3 is TGTGCCAGCAGCTTAGCTGGACTAGCGGGAGAGTCGAACACCGGGGAGCTGTTTTTT. Translating it yields CASSLAGLAGESNTGELFF. The V gene is TRBV7-2, the J gene TRBJ2-2; 13 positions match TRBD2. CDR3 size: 19 residues. J was trimmed by 0 bases and V by 0 bases; bases with no gene match: 4. CDR1 is SGHTA and CDR2 is FQGNSA in the germline V gene.

This rearrangement joins TRBV6-2 or TRBV6-3 to TRBJ2-7; 8 bases agree with TRBD2. Trimming removed 0 bases from V and 2 bases from J; junction bases left unmatched: 3. In germline, CDR1 is MNHEY, CDR2 SVGEGT. The CDR3 spans 15 residues. The CDR3 loop is CASSYSSGGPYEQYF. The CDR3, as DNA: TGTGCCAGCAGTTACTCTTCGGGGGGGCCCTACGAGCAGTACTTC.

This chain uses TRBV3-1 (or the pseudogene TRBV3-2) with TRBJ1-3; TRBD1 aligns across 9 bases. Germline trimming cut 3 bases from V and 0 bases from J; bases unmatched to any gene: 0. Germline V lookup: CDR1 LGHDT, CDR2 YNNKEL (reference sequence). This CDR3 has 15 residues. The CDR3 coding sequence is TGTGCCAGCAGCCAGACAGGGGGCTCTGGAAACACCATATATTTT. This translates into CASSQTGGSGNTIYF.

This clone was found once. The chain has TRBV10-3 and TRBJ1-2; no firm D call. Trimming removed 1 base at V and 10 bases at J, with 16 bases between. The CDR3 consists of 14 residues. Germline V gives CDR1 ENHRY, CDR2 SYGVKD. CDR3 residues: CAISELSTTVDYTF. CDR3 DNA: TGTGCCATCAGTGAGTTGTCGACAACAGTTGACTACACCTTC.

The chain carries TRBV19 and TRBJ2-1; 9 bases are shared with TRBD2. CDR1 LNHDA and CDR2 SQIVND come from the germline V gene (reference sequence). CDR3 length: 18 amino acids. The junction had 12 bases not matched to a gene; V was cut back by 3 bases and J by 3 bases. The CDR3 protein is CASSIGVVAGVRYNEQFF. The CDR3 bases are TGTGCCAGTAGTATTGGGGTCGTAGCGGGAGTACGCTACAATGAGCAGTTCTTC.

The V call is TRBV5-1, the J call TRBJ2-1, with a possible D match to TRBD2 (6 bases). V dropped 3 bases and J dropped 0 bases, with 10 bases sitting between them. Germline V CDR1 and CDR2: SGHRS, YFSETQ. The CDR3 has 15 amino acids. The CDR3 DNA follows: TGCGCCAGCAGCTCGGAGGGCGACTCCTACAATGAGCAGTTCTTC. Protein product: CASSSEGDSYNEQFF.

The chain employs TRBV7-2 and TRBJ1-1, with D possibly being TRBD1 (6 bases). CDR1 SGHTA and CDR2 FQGNSA come from the germline V gene. The CDR3 sequence is 14 residues long. Deletions cut 1 base from V and 2 bases from J, with 8 bases between. The CDR3 DNA follows: TGTGCCAGCAGCTTAGACAGGGCAAACACTGAAGCTTTCTTT. It yields the protein CASSLDRANTEAFF. Filled out from reference TRBV7-2 and TRBJ1-1, the complete variable domain reads GAGVSQSPSNKVTEKGKDVELRCDPISGHTALYWYRQSLGQGLEFLIYFQGNSAPDKSGLPSDRFSAERTGGSVSTLTIQRTQQEDSAVYLCASSLDRANTEAFFGQGTRLTVV.

This clone was recorded only once. V and J are TRBV11-3 and TRBJ1-2; TRBD1 agrees at 8 bases. Per germline, CDR1 SGHNT and CDR2 YENEEA. Trimming cost V 5 bases and J 2 bases; bases outside gene matches: 7. The CDR3 is 15 residues long. The CDR3 nucleotides are TGTGCCAGCAGCCCCCGGACAGGGCTCAACTATGGCTACACCTTC. Its protein product is CASSPRTGLNYGYTF.

The chain links TRBV11-2 to TRBJ1-6; D may be TRBD1 (5 bases). This CDR3 region has 15 residues. The V end was cut by 0 bases, the J end by 8 bases, with 11 bases between. Per germline, CDR1 SGHAT and CDR2 FQNNGV. The CDR3 protein is CASSLEGRVDSPLHF. CDR3 bases: TGTGCCAGCAGCTTAGAAGGCAGGGTCGATTCACCCCTCCACTTT.